This entry is about one T cell receptor beta chain. No antigen is known for it. One junction end disagrees with the germline gene, perhaps due to a read error. This sample stems from a study of shared clonotypes between healthy human individuals. Per germline, CDR1 SEHNR and CDR2 FQNEAQ (reference sequence). The CDR3 runs to 16 residues. Assay runs were performed at deep level. It was across several immunoSEQ plates that each subset's genomic DNA was evenly split. Sequenced by immunoSEQ multiplex PCR; TCRdb stores in-frame clones only, minus some. The repertoire has about 2.1 million clones, 85% to 95% of them found once; the top ten carry about 1.8%. CD45RO negativity and positive selection for CCR7 defined naive CD8 cells, a population that excluded terminally differentiated effector memory CD45RA+ cells. Donors were healthy HIV-negative adults without recently reported acute infections or vaccinations.

General observations from the study: The generation probabilities recorded for non-shared clonotypes fell below those of clonotypes shared by all four donors.

The material sequenced was naive CD8+ T cells from PBMCs. This TCR came from a man younger than 35 in good health. Some clones in this sample may be carry-over from other donors' samples. The V gene is TRBV7-9, the J gene TRBJ2-7; TRBD2 is a possible D gene (6 bases). CDR3 region: CASSLAPGHYGYEQYF. In DNA form, the CDR3 reads TGTGCCAGCAGCCTAGCGCCAGGGCATTACGGTTACGAGCAGTACTTC.